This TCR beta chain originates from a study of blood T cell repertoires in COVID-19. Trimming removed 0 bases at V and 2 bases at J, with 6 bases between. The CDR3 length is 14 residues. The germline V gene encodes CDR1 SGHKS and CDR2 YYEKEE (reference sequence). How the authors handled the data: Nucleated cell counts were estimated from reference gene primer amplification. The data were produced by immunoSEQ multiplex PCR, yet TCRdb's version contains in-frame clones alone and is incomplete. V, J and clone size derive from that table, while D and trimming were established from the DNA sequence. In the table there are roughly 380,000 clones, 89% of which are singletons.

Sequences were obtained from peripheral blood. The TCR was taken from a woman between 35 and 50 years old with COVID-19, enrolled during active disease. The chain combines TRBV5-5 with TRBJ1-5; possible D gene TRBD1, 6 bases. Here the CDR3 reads CASSLEGGNQPQHF. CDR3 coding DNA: TGTGCCAGCAGCTTGGAGGGGGGCAATCAGCCCCAGCATTTT.